This TCR beta chain is from a study of cytomegalovirus exposure and HLA in healthy donors. Study in general: Ancestry clustering placed more than 65% of 350 to 500 genotyped donors in the Caucasian-associated cluster. Study outcomes and limitations: Indistinguishability led to the exclusion of some V segments, TRBV6-2 and TRBV6-3 included. When analyzed later, the rates of TCR association showed variation by HLA locus, with DRB1 the most and HLA-C the fewest.

This CDR3 spans 13 amino acids. Germline CDR1 reads ENHRY; CDR2 reads SYGVKD. Trimming took 5 bases from V and 4 from J; bases not matched to a gene: 1. The PCR contained 60 Vbeta and 13 Jbeta primers. Per the original data handling: Roughly 10 million shared chains were among approximately 87 million unique TCR beta chains counted in a later analysis. This table comes from immunoSEQ multiplex PCR, and its TCRdb copy is limited to in-frame clones, with some not included. V, J and clone size reflect that table, while D and trimming were determined from the DNA. The profile shows about 140,000 clones, 61% of them singletons. This clone was recorded only once. Antigen: not known.

The J gene is TRBJ1-4, the V gene TRBV10-3, with TRBD1 identical over 7 bases. This TCR derives from a male donor in good health and CMV-seronegative. The sequenced material came from PBMCs. The CDR3 spells CAISQGGNEKLFF. The CDR3 nucleotides are TGTGCCATCAGTCAGGGGGGTAATGAAAAACTGTTTTTT.